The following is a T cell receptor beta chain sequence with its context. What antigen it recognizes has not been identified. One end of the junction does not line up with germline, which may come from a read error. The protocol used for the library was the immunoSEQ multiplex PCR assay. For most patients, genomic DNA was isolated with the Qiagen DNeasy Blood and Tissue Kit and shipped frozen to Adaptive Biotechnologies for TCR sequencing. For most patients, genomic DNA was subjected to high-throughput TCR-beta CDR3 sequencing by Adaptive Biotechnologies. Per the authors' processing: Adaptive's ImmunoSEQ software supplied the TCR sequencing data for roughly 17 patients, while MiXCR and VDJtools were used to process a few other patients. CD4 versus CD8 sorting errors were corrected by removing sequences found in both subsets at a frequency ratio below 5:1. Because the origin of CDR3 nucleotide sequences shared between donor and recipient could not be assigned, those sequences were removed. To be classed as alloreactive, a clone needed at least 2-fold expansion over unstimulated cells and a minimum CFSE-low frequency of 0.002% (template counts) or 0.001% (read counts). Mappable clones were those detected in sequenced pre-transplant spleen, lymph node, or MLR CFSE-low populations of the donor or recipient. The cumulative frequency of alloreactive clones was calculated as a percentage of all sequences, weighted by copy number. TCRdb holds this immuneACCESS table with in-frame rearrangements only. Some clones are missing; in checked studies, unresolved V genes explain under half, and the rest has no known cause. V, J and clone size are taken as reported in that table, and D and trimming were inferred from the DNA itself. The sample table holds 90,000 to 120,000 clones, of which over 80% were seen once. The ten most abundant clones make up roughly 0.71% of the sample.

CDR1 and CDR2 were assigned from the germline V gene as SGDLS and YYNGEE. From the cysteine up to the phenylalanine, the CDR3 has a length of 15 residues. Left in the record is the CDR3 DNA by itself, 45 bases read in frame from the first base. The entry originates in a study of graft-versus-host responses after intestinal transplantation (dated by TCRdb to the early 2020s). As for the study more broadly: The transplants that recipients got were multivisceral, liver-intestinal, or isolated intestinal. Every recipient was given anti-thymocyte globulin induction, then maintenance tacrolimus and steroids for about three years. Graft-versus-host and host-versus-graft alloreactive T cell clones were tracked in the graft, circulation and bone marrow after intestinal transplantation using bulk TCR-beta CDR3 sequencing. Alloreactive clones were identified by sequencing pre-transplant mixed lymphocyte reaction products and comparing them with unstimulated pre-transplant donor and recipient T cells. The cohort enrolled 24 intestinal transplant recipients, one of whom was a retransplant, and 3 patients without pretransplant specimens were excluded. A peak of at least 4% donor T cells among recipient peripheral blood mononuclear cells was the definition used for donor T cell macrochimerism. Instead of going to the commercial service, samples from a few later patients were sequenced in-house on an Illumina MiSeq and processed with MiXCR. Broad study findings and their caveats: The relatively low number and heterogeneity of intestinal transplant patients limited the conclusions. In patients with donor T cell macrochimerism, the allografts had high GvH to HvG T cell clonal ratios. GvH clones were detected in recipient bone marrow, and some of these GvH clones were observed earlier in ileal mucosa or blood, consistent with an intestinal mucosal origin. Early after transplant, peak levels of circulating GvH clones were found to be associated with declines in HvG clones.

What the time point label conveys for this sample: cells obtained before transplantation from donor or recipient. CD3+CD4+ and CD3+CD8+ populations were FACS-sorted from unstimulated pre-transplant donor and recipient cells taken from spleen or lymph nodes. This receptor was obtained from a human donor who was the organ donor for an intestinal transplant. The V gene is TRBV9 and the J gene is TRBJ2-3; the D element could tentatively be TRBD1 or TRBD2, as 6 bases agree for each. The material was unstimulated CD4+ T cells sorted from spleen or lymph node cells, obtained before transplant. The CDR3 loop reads CASTVGRGGRDTQYF. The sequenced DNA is TGTGCCAGCACCGTAGGACGAGGGGGGAGGGATACGCAGTATTTT.